A selection of T cell receptor beta chains follows, all from one sample in a study of CD8 T cells in Susac syndrome. Using its own MiXCR run on the immunoSEQ multiplex PCR reads, TCRdb lists one record per CDR3 protein. Of about 76,000 distinct CDR3 sequences listed, about 93% are singletons. Sequencing input: CD8+ T cells from PBMCs. The origin of the receptors is a human donor with Susac syndrome. CDR3s include the opening cysteine and the closing phenylalanine or tryptophan. Fields, in order: CDR3 DNA, CDR3 protein, V gene, clone size, D gene, J gene. A D gene is named only where the DNA matches it firmly. Some rows have no size entry. The others give once, few or many, or a class for an expanded clone.

TGTGCCAGCAGCCAACCCTACGGGACAGTCACTGAAGCTTTCTTT	CASSQPYGTVTEAFF	TRBV3-1	NA	TRBD1	TRBJ1-1
TGCGCCAGCAGCTTGGGCCGTACCGGGACTAGCGGGACCCCAGATACGCAGTATTTT	CASSLGRTGTSGTPDTQYF	TRBV5-1	NA	TRBD2	TRBJ2-3
TGTGCCAGCAGCTTATATCGGGCAGATACGCAGTATTTT	CASSLYRADTQYF	TRBV7-6	NA	NA	TRBJ2-3
TGTGCCAGCAGCCTCGGAGGTTCCCCAGATACGCAGTATTTT	CASSLGGSPDTQYF	TRBV7-6	once	NA	TRBJ2-3
TGTGCCTGGATAGCAGGGGACTCCTACAATGAGCAGTTCTTC	CAWIAGDSYNEQFF	TRBV30	NA	NA	TRBJ2-1
TGTGCCAGCACCACCATGTTGGGGGGCTACACCTTC	CASTTMLGGYTF	TRBV25-1	NA	NA	TRBJ1-2
TGTGCCACCAGCAGAGGGGGGGCTGGCCAGCCCCAGCATTTT	CATSRGGAGQPQHF	TRBV15	NA	NA	TRBJ1-5
TGTGCCAGCAGTTACTCGATGATAGATGATCAGCCCCAGCATTTT	CASSYSMIDDQPQHF	TRBV6-6	NA	NA	TRBJ1-5
TGTGCCAGCAGTACTAGCGGGAGGGGAACGCGTGAGCAGTTCTTC	CASSTSGRGTREQFF	TRBV27	NA	TRBD2	TRBJ2-1
TGTGCCAGCAGTCCCGGGGTCTCTGGGGCCAACGTCCTGACTTTC	CASSPGVSGANVLTF	TRBV6-2/TRBV6-3	NA	NA	TRBJ2-6
TGTGCCAGCGCGGGACAGGGGATACTCTCCTACAATGAGCAGTTCTTC	CASAGQGILSYNEQFF	TRBV6-1	NA	TRBD1	TRBJ2-1
TGTGCCAGCAGCCCGCCGACAGGGCCTAAGAGGGAAAAACTGTTTTTT	CASSPPTGPKREKLFF	TRBV7-9	NA	TRBD1	TRBJ1-4
TGTGCCAGCAGTCGTCCGGGACGGAATATGAACGAGCAGTACTTC	CASSRPGRNMNEQYF	TRBV6-5	NA	NA	TRBJ2-7
TGCGCCAGCAGCTTGGGCCTCGGGTACCACGAGCAGTACTTC	CASSLGLGYHEQYF	TRBV5-1	NA	NA	TRBJ2-7
TGTGCCAGCAGCTTAGGAATGTCTAGCGGGGGCCGGAACACCGGGGAGCTGTTTTTT	CASSLGMSSGGRNTGELFF	TRBV7-6	NA	TRBD2	TRBJ2-2
TGCAGTGCTAGCCAGGTGCGGCTCTCTGGGGCCAACGTCCTGACTTTC	CSASQVRLSGANVLTF	TRBV20-1	NA	NA	TRBJ2-6
TGCAGCGTTGTATTCCAGGGTGGCTATGGCTACACCTTC	CSVVFQGGYGYTF	TRBV29-1	NA	NA	TRBJ1-2
TGCGCCAGCTCCAGGACTAGCGGGAGGGCCAATGAGCAGTTCTTC	CASSRTSGRANEQFF	TRBV4-3	NA	TRBD2	TRBJ2-1
TGCGCCAGCAGCCCCTTGCTGGGCAATGAGCAGTTCTTC	CASSPLLGNEQFF	TRBV4-1	NA	NA	TRBJ2-1
TGCGCCAGCAGCCCCTGGACAGGGGGGAATGAGCAGTTCTTC	CASSPWTGGNEQFF	TRBV4-1	NA	TRBD1	TRBJ2-1
TGTGCCAGCAGTTTAGGATTGAGTGGAGGCTACACCTTC	CASSLGLSGGYTF	TRBV6-2/TRBV6-3	once	NA	TRBJ1-2
TGTGCCAGCAGCCAAGATCCTGACAGGGTCGGGTTCGCCGGGGAGCTGTTTTTT	CASSQDPDRVGFAGELFF	TRBV4-2	NA	TRBD1	TRBJ2-2
TGCAGCGTACTGACAGGGAAGGTTTACGAGCAGTACTTC	CSVLTGKVYEQYF	TRBV29-1	NA	TRBD1	TRBJ2-7
TGCAGTGCTAGAGAGGACAGGGGGCGCGGGACCCAGTACTTC	CSAREDRGRGTQYF	TRBV20-1	NA	TRBD1	TRBJ2-5
TGTGCCAGCTCACCAGGACAGGGCGGGTATGGCTACACCTTC	CASSPGQGGYGYTF	TRBV18	NA	TRBD1	TRBJ1-2
TGTGCCTGGAGCGGGCCCGGTAGCAATCAGCCCCAGCATTTT	CAWSGPGSNQPQHF	TRBV30	NA	NA	TRBJ1-5
TGTGCCAGTAGTATGGTCAGCTTAGCCAAAAACATTCAGTACTTC	CASSMVSLAKNIQYF	TRBV19	NA	NA	TRBJ2-4
TGCAGTGCTATCGTTCCAGGGGACACTGAAGCTTTCTTT	CSAIVPGDTEAFF	TRBV20-1	once	NA	TRBJ1-1
TGTGCCACCCATCCGTTTCGGGAGAACATTCAGTACTTC	CATHPFRENIQYF	TRBV6-1	NA	NA	TRBJ2-4
TGCGCCAGCAGCCAAGATTTAAGGACAGAAGGCTATGGCTACACCTTC	CASSQDLRTEGYGYTF	TRBV4-1	NA	NA	TRBJ1-2
TGTGCCAGCGTGAAGGGTGGCCCCTCCCGTGGCACAGATACGCAGTATTTT	CASVKGGPSRGTDTQYF	TRBV7-8	NA	NA	TRBJ2-3
TGTGCCAGCAGTCTACAATTTCCGGGACAGGGAACCTACGAGCAGTACTTC	CASSLQFPGQGTYEQYF	TRBV27	NA	TRBD1	TRBJ2-7
TGCAGTGCCCCTGGGACAGGGTCAATGGATGAGCAGTTCTTC	CSAPGTGSMDEQFF	TRBV20-1	NA	TRBD1	TRBJ2-1
TGTGCCAGCAGCTCCTCCGGGGGCCAAGAGACCCAGTACTTC	CASSSSGGQETQYF	TRBV5-4	NA	NA	TRBJ2-5
TGTGCCAGCAGTGCATCATCAGTAGCTCCGACCCAGTACTTC	CASSASSVAPTQYF	TRBV6-1	NA	NA	TRBJ2-5
TGCGCCAGCAGCCCCTGGGGGCGCCCAACCGATTACAATGAGCAGTTCTTC	CASSPWGRPTDYNEQFF	TRBV5-1	NA	NA	TRBJ2-1
TGTGCCAGCAGCTTAGTCAGTAATGAAGCTTTCTTT	CASSLVSNEAFF	TRBV7-9	NA	NA	TRBJ1-1
TGCAGTGCTAGAGGTATCAGTCGGGACAGGGGGAACTACGAGCAGTACTTC	CSARGISRDRGNYEQYF	TRBV20-1	NA	TRBD1	TRBJ2-7
TGTGCCAGCAGTGATTCACAGGGGGTGCAGTACTTC	CASSDSQGVQYF	TRBV28	NA	TRBD1	TRBJ2-7
TGCAGTGCCAGCCTCAGTCCTAGCGGGGGGACCCAGTACTTC	CSASLSPSGGTQYF	TRBV20-1	NA	TRBD2	TRBJ2-5
TGTGCCAGCAGCTTAGGGTTCAGCACTGAAGCTTTCTTT	CASSLGFSTEAFF	TRBV13	NA	NA	TRBJ1-1
TGTGCCAGCAGCTTAAGACAGGGAGGGTACGAGCAGTACTTC	CASSLRQGGYEQYF	TRBV11-2	NA	NA	TRBJ2-7
TGTGCTAGTGGCCTACATTTGGGGTACTCTGGAAACACCATATATTTT	CASGLHLGYSGNTIYF	TRBV12-5	NA	NA	TRBJ1-3
TGCGCCAGCAGCCTGTTAGACAGGGGCAACGAGCAGTACTTC	CASSLLDRGNEQYF	TRBV5-1	NA	TRBD1	TRBJ2-7
TGTGCCAGCGGTCAGGGTCCCAATCAGCCCCAGCATTTT	CASGQGPNQPQHF	TRBV27	NA	NA	TRBJ1-5
TGTGCCTGGAGCGGCAGCGGGGGGCATGAGCAGTTCTTC	CAWSGSGGHEQFF	TRBV30	NA	TRBD2	TRBJ2-1
TGCAGTGCCAGGAAACCCTCCGGGACGTCGAACGGCTACACCTTC	CSARKPSGTSNGYTF	TRBV20-1	NA	NA	TRBJ1-2
TGTGCCAGCAGTTCCCAAGGGGGCTCCTCTGGAAACACCATATATTTT	CASSSQGGSSGNTIYF	TRBV12-3/TRBV12-4	NA	TRBD1	TRBJ1-3
TGTGCCAGCAGTCTCAGTGTGGCAGGGGGCGCAGGGGGCTACACCTTC	CASSLSVAGGAGGYTF	TRBV27	once	TRBD1	TRBJ1-2
TGTGCCAGCGGCAACCCTCACAGGGGGACTGAAGCTTTCTTT	CASGNPHRGTEAFF	TRBV11-2	NA	TRBD1	TRBJ1-1
TGTGCCAGCATAGAGGGCCATGAGCAGTTCTTC	CASIEGHEQFF	TRBV6-5	few	NA	TRBJ2-1
TGTGCCAGCATTCCGAACAAGAACGGGGTCCCCACTTACGAGCAGTACTTC	CASIPNKNGVPTYEQYF	TRBV6-1	NA	NA	TRBJ2-7
TGTGCCAGCAGCCGACAGGGAACTAATGAAAAACTGTTTTTT	CASSRQGTNEKLFF	TRBV7-9	NA	TRBD1	TRBJ1-4
TGTGCCAGCAGCTTAACTAGCGGGAGGGCCTTGAATGACGGGGAGCTGTTTTTT	CASSLTSGRALNDGELFF	TRBV7-9	NA	TRBD2	TRBJ2-2
NA	CASSSGQAGTEAFF	TRBV12-3/TRBV12-4	NA	NA	TRBJ1-1
TGCAGTGCCGTCCGGACTCTTTTAAGCAATCAGCCCCAGCATTTT	CSAVRTLLSNQPQHF	TRBV20-1	NA	NA	TRBJ1-5
TGTGCCAGCAGCTGGCGGGAACAAGAGACCCAGTACTTC	CASSWREQETQYF	TRBV2	NA	NA	TRBJ2-5
TGCAGCGTTGAGTACGGGGGCGAGGAGACCCAGTACTTC	CSVEYGGEETQYF	TRBV29-1	NA	NA	TRBJ2-5
TGTGCCAGCAGCCAAGCCGGACAGGCACCCAAGCAGTTCTTC	CASSQAGQAPKQFF	TRBV4-2	NA	TRBD1	TRBJ2-1